This T cell receptor (beta chain) stems from a study of CXCR4 blockade with PD-1 therapy in pancreatic cancer. General study results and limits: Frequent tumor clones were encoded by many distinct rearrangements, suggesting shared antigens. Only TCRbeta chains were sequenced here.

The archived tumor blocks came from patients without neoadjuvant therapy before resection. Notes on this clone: Its antigen is not identified.

This table comes from immunoSEQ multiplex PCR, and its TCRdb copy is limited to in-frame clones, with some not included. The sample lists over 8,000 clones, roughly three fifths occurring once. V lost 5 bases and J 2 bases, leaving 13 bases between the germline ends. Germline values: CDR1 LGHNT, CDR2 FRNRAP. CDR3 length equals 15 residues. The sequence was obtained from a human donor with pancreatic ductal adenocarcinoma. The chain joins TRBV12-5 to TRBJ2-1, with a weak D call TRBD2 (6 bases). Sequencing was performed on tumor tissue. The CDR3 region is CASGLGEVTYNEQFF. CDR3 nucleotides: TGTGCTAGTGGTCTCGGGGAGGTCACCTACAATGAGCAGTTCTTC.